This is a list of T cell receptor beta chains from one sample in a study of blood T cell repertoires in COVID-19. Generated by immunoSEQ multiplex PCR, the TCRdb table keeps only in-frame clones and is missing some. The sample lists 250,000 or so clones, 75% to 85% occurring once. Sequenced input: peripheral blood. These receptors all come from a middle-aged man who had recovered from COVID-19. The CDR3 runs from the conserved cysteine through the conserved F or W. D genes are given only for firm matches. Where a row states a size, it is once, few, many or the class of an expanded clone; other rows omit it.

CDR3aa	CDR3nt	d_gene	j_gene	v_gene	abundance
CASSRTGGTDTQYF	TGTGCCAGTAGTAGGACAGGGGGAACAGATACGCAGTATTTT	TRBD1	TRBJ2-3	TRBV19	NA
CASSAYRGRASGGYTF	TGTGCCAGCAGCGCTTACAGGGGGCGGGCTTCGGGAGGCTACACCTTC	TRBD1	TRBJ1-2	TRBV7-9	NA
CASSHSPSRNTEAFF	TGCGCCAGCAGCCATTCTCCTTCGCGGAACACTGAAGCTTTCTTT	NA	TRBJ1-1	TRBV4-1	NA
CASRREGRGYNEQFF	TGTGCCAGTAGGCGGGAGGGCCGAGGTTATAATGAGCAGTTCTTC	TRBD2	TRBJ2-1	TRBV19	NA
CASSLRQGRIMNTEAFF	TGTGCCAGCAGCTTGAGACAGGGGCGGATAATGAACACTGAAGCTTTCTTT	TRBD1	TRBJ1-1	TRBV5-6	NA
CASSEAGRRDTEAFF	TGTGCCAGCAGTGAAGCCGGAAGGAGAGACACTGAAGCTTTCTTT	NA	TRBJ1-1	TRBV2	NA
CASSPDNSGANVLTF	TGTGCCAGCAGCCCTGACAACTCTGGGGCCAACGTCCTGACTTTC	NA	TRBJ2-6	TRBV5-4	NA
CASSTQLQGGLEQYF	TGTGCCAGCAGCACCCAACTCCAGGGCGGCCTCGAGCAGTACTTC	NA	TRBJ2-7	TRBV11-2	NA
CASSQTGGGVEQFF	TGCGCCAGCAGCCAAACCGGCGGGGGGGTTGAGCAGTTCTTC	TRBD2	TRBJ2-1	TRBV4-3	NA
CASSSVREQYF	TGTGCCAGCAGTTCAGTTCGCGAGCAGTACTTC	NA	TRBJ2-7	TRBV12-3/TRBV12-4	NA
CASSIGGQPQHF	TGTGCCAGTAGTATCGGGGGACAGCCCCAGCATTTT	NA	TRBJ1-5	TRBV19	NA
CASSYLAGGQTYNEQFF	TGTGCCAGCAGCTACCTAGCGGGAGGACAAACCTACAATGAGCAGTTCTTC	TRBD2	TRBJ2-1	TRBV11-2	NA
CASSVGQGAYGYTF	TGTGCCAGCAGCGTAGGACAGGGGGCCTATGGCTACACCTTC	TRBD1	TRBJ1-2	TRBV9	NA
CASSYSGGYNEQFF	TGTGCCAGCAGTTACTCGGGGGGATACAATGAGCAGTTCTTC	NA	TRBJ2-1	TRBV6-5	NA
CASTREPQETQYF	TGTGCGTCGACCCGGGAACCACAAGAGACCCAGTACTTC	NA	TRBJ2-5	TRBV7-2	NA
CASRYRGGYEQYF	TGTGCCAGCCGATACAGGGGAGGCTACGAGCAGTACTTC	NA	TRBJ2-7	TRBV12-3/TRBV12-4	few
CASSPLAGGPYEQYF	TGTGCCAGCAGCCCCCTAGCGGGAGGGCCGTACGAGCAGTACTTC	TRBD2	TRBJ2-7	TRBV3-1/TRBV3-2	NA